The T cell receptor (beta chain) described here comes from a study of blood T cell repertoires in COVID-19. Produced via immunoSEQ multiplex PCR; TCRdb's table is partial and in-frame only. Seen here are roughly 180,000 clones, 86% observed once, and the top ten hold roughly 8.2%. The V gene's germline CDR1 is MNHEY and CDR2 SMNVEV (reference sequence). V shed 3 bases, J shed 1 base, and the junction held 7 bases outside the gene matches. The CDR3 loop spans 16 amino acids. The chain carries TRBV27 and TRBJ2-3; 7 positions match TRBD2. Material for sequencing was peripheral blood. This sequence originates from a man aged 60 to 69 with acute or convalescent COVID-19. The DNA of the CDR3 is TGTGCCAGCAGTTTTCGGGGGGTCAGGGGCACAGATACGCAGTATTTT. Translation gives CASSFRGVRGTDTQYF.